This T cell receptor beta chain was recorded in a study of CD8 T cell repertoires and HIV-1 epitope variants. This clone was detected only a few times. The target antigen is unknown. CDR3 length: 14 amino acids. Trimming removed 5 bases from V and 3 bases from J, with 14 bases in between. CDR1 is SNHLY, CDR2 FYNNEI, per germline. Method: immunoSEQ multiplex PCR; TCRdb's copy keeps in-frame clones and lacks some. The profile shows about 4,900 clones, over 60% of them singletons. This rearrangement joins TRBV2 to TRBJ2-7; possible D gene TRBD1, 6 bases. This clonotype was sampled from a male donor with HIV. Input material: cultured CD8+ T cells derived from PBMCs. The CDR3 reads CASSSGVIGYEQYF. The CDR3 DNA reads TGTGCCAGCAGTTCAGGGGTGATTGGCTACGAGCAGTACTTC.